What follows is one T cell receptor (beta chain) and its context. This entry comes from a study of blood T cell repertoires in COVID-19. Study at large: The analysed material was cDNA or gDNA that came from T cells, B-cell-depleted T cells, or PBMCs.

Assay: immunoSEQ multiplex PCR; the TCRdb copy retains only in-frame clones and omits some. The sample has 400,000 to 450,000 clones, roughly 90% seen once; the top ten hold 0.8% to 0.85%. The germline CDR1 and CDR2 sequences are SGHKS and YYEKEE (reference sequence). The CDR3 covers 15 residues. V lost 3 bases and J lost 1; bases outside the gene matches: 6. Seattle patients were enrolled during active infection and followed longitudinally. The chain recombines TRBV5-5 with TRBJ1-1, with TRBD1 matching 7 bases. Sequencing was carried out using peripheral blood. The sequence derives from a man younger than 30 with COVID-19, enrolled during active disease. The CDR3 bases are TGTGCCAGCAGCTCGACAGGGCGGGGGAACACTGAAGCTTTCTTT. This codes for CASSSTGRGNTEAFF.